Presented here are 18 T cell receptor beta chains from one specimen sequenced in a study of T cells in Graves' hyperthyroidism and ophthalmopathy. Amplified TCR beta CDR3 regions came from RNA transcripts. First-round RT-PCR with HTBI primers amplified the TCR CDR3 region. One entry per CDR3 protein results from TCRdb running MiXCR on the multiplex PCR reads. There are about 640,000 distinct CDR3 sequences in the sample; roughly 20% occur only once, and more than 30% lies in the top ten. Source material: blood. These receptors were taken from a man aged 30-40 years with Graves' ophthalmopathy.

V usage is TRBV13 and J usage is TRBJ1-2; 9 nucleotides align to TRBD1. The CDR3 is 15 residues long. Germline values: CDR1 PRHDT, CDR2 FYEKMQ (reference sequence). J lost 3 bases, V lost 5 bases, and 7 bases had no gene match. The CDR3 reads CASSPRTGADYGYTF. In DNA form, the CDR3 reads TGTGCCAGCAGCCCTCGGACAGGGGCGGACTATGGCTACACCTTC.

In its sample, this clonotype was seen many times. The genes are TRBV30 and TRBJ2-2; D gene ambiguous. V gave up 3 bases and J gave up 2 bases, with 10 bases separating them. The CDR3 runs 14 residues. Germline V gives CDR1 GTSNPN, CDR2 SVGIG (reference sequence). The CDR3 coding sequence is TGTGCCTGGAGGGTCGGAGCAAACACCGGGGAGCTGTTTTTT. This gives the protein CAWRVGANTGELFF.

The table lists this clonotype with a few counts. V and J are TRBV9 and TRBJ1-5; perhaps TRBD1 as D (5 bases). The CDR3 covers 15 residues. Trimming pared 0 bases from V and 4 bases from J, leaving 11 bases between. Germline loops: CDR1 SGDLS, CDR2 YYNGEE. CDR3 nucleotides: TGTGCCAGCAGCGTAGACGGGACGAGGAATCAGCCCCAGCATTTT. Amino acids: CASSVDGTRNQPQHF.

Only a few counts were recorded for this clonotype. V usage is TRBV20-1 and J usage is TRBJ1-1; no firm D call. This CDR3 has 16 amino acids. The V gene lost 0 bases and the J gene lost 5 bases, with 19 bases spanning the gap. Germline V gives CDR1 DFQATT, CDR2 SNEGSKA (reference sequence). CDR3 sequence reads: CSARDLVSGVGTEAFF. CDR3 nucleotides: TGCAGTGCTAGAGATCTTGTGTCCGGGGTGGGGACTGAAGCTTTCTTT.

A note on this clonotype: A read error may produce the germline difference seen at one junction end. The chain uses TRBV27 and TRBJ2-5, with D hard to call. Germline V gives CDR1 MNHEY, CDR2 SMNVEV (reference sequence). This CDR3 has 13 amino acids. This CDR3 reads CANSLSWGETQYF. The CDR3 DNA reads as TGTGCCAACAGTTTATCTTGGGGAGAGACCCAGTACTTC.

This clonotype was counted only a few times. The chain links TRBV9 to TRBJ2-2, with 8 nucleotides matching TRBD1. There are 17 residues in the CDR3. With V trimmed by 2 bases and J by 5 bases, 11 bases remained unmatched. CDR1 is SGDLS and CDR2 is YYNGEE in the germline V gene. The CDR3 nucleotides are TGTGCCAGCAGCGTCGAGCTGGACAGGGCGAGAACCGGGGAGCTGTTTTTT. The encoded protein is CASSVELDRARTGELFF. Using reference TRBV9 and TRBJ2-2 for the parts outside the CDR3, the full variable domain is DSGVTQTPKHLITATGQRVTLRCSPRSGDLSVYWYQQSLDQGLQFLIQYYNGEERAKGNILERFSAQQFPDLHSELNLSSLELGDSALYFCASSVELDRARTGELFFGEGSRLTVL.

V usage is TRBV6-1 and J usage is TRBJ2-2; D call uncertain. Per germline, CDR1 MNHNS and CDR2 SASEGT. V was trimmed by 7 bases and J by 2 bases, leaving 14 bases between them. The CDR3 totals 15 residues. The CDR3 protein is CASTQPGVNTGELFF. The CDR3 DNA reads TGTGCCAGCACCCAGCCGGGTGTCAACACCGGGGAGCTGTTTTTT.

V and J are TRBV27 and TRBJ1-5; no clear D. The CDR3 extends over 15 amino acids. The V gene's germline CDR1 is MNHEY and CDR2 SMNVEV (reference sequence). Trimming removed 2 bases at V and 2 bases at J, with 10 bases between. CDR3 DNA sequence: TGTGCCAGCAGTTTAGTAGGGATCGGCAATCAGCCCCAGCATTTT. It codes for CASSLVGIGNQPQHF.

This clonotype showed up just a few times. The V and J genes are TRBV9 and TRBJ2-1; TRBD2 aligns across 7 bases. The length of the CDR3 is 15 residues. V lost 2 bases to trimming and J lost 6 bases; unmatched junction nucleotides: 8. In germline, CDR1 is SGDLS, CDR2 YYNGEE. The DNA of the CDR3 is TGTGCCAGCAGCGTCCTCGGCGGGAGTGCCAATGAGCAGTTCTTC. This sequence encodes CASSVLGGSANEQFF.

The chain recombines TRBV4-1 with TRBJ1-4; the D gene is possibly TRBD1 (5 bases). In germline, CDR1 is MGHRA, CDR2 YSYEKL. Trimming pared 1 base from V and 8 bases from J, leaving 17 bases between. The CDR3 length is 16 residues. This chain's CDR3 is CASSQVGLQGLEKLFF. CDR3 DNA: TGCGCCAGCAGCCAAGTGGGTTTGCAGGGTCTGGAAAAACTGTTTTTT.

J is TRBJ2-7 and V is TRBV5-5, with a weak D call TRBD2 (5 bases). V was shortened by 0 bases and J by 8 bases, with 12 bases between the two germline ends. CDR3 length: 13 residues. Germline assignment: CDR1 SGHKS and CDR2 YYEKEE (reference sequence). In nucleotides, the CDR3 is TGTGCCAGCAGCTTGGCCCCGGAGGTGCAGCAGTACTTC. It encodes CASSLAPEVQQYF.

Many counts were recorded for this clonotype. CDR3 nucleotide sequence: TGTGCCAGCAGCTTAGCCGACACCACACCTAGAAAACTGTTTTTT. It specifies CASSLADTTPRKLFF. This chain connects TRBV7-2 to TRBJ1-4; unclear D gene. The V end lost 0 bases, the J end lost 10 bases, and 15 bases lay between the germline ends. This CDR3 comprises 15 residues. The V gene's germline CDR1 is SGHTA and CDR2 FQGNSA.

The V and J genes are TRBV6-2 or TRBV6-3 and TRBJ2-1, with 14 bases aligning to TRBD2. The CDR3 extends over 15 amino acids. V shed 4 bases, J shed 7 bases, and the junction held 3 bases outside the gene matches. Germline V lookup: CDR1 MNHEY, CDR2 SVGEGT. The CDR3 sequence: CASSWGLAGANEQFF. In DNA form, the CDR3 reads TGTGCCAGCAGTTGGGGACTAGCGGGAGCAAATGAGCAGTTCTTC.

V and J are TRBV10-1 and TRBJ2-3; TRBD2 matches 11 bases. CDR3 length: 16 amino acids. Germline V gene data show CDR1 as WNHNN and CDR2 as SYGVQD (reference sequence). The ends lost 6 bases at V and 7 bases at J; junction bases unmatched: 12. DNA for the CDR3: TGCGCCAGCAGCCCCGGGACTAGCGGTCAAAGATATACGCAGTATTTT. Translated, it gives CASSPGTSGQRYTQYF.

The chain has TRBV20-1 and TRBJ1-4; 7 bases align to TRBD1. The CDR3 consists of 17 residues. V lost 0 bases and J lost 11; bases outside the gene matches: 18. Germline CDR1 reads DFQATT; CDR2 reads SNEGSKA (reference sequence). The CDR3 DNA sequence: TGCAGTGCTAGAGATCTCAAATCGGGACAGCGGGGCCCCAAACTGTTTTTT. Its translation is CSARDLKSGQRGPKLFF.

CDR3 DNA sequence: TGCGCCAGCAGCCAAGTCTTGCGGGGGCCCTTGTTGGAGCAGTTCTTC. Amino acid sequence: CASSQVLRGPLLEQFF. V gene TRBV4-1 combines with J gene TRBJ2-1; perhaps TRBD2 as D (7 bases). Germline V gene data show CDR1 as MGHRA and CDR2 as YSYEKL. The V and J ends lost 1 base and 10 bases respectively, with 20 bases between them. CDR3 length: 16 amino acids.

This clonotype was seen only a few times. The J gene is TRBJ2-7, the V gene TRBV6-2 or TRBV6-3, with D uncertain. Deletions cut 10 bases from V and 1 base from J, with 11 bases between. CDR1 and CDR2 (germline): MNHEY, SVGEGT. The CDR3 covers 12 residues. CDR3 sequence reads: CAIEIRSYEQYF. The DNA for the CDR3 is TGTGCCATCGAAATCAGGTCCTACGAGCAGTACTTC.

This rearrangement joins TRBV20-1 to TRBJ2-1; D remains ambiguous. V was clipped by 1 base and J by 1 base, with 5 bases between them. CDR1 DFQATT and CDR2 SNEGSKA come from the germline V gene (reference sequence). CDR3 length: 13 amino acids. The CDR3 DNA is TGCAGTGCTAGAGCATATTCCTACAATGAGCAGTTCTTC. Translating gives CSARAYSYNEQFF.